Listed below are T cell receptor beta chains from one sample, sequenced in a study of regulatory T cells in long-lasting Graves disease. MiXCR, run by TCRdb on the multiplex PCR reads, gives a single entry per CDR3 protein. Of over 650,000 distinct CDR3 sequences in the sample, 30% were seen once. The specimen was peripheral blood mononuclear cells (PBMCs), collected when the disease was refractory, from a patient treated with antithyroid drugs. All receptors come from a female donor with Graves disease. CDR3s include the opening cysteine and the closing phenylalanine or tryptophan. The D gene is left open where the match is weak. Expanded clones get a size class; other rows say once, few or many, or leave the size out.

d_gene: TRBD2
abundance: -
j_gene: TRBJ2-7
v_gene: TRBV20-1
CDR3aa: CSAPLPTSGKSHEQYF
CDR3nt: TGCAGTGCCCCCCTTCCTACCAGCGGGAAAAGTCACGAGCAGTACTTC

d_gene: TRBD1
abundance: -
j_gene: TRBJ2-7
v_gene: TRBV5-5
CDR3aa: CASFFWDRGWYEQYF
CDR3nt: TGTGCCAGCTTCTTTTGGGACAGGGGATGGTACGAGCAGTACTTC

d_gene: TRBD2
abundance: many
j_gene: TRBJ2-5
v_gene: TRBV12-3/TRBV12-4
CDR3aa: CASRNTLSTSQQETQYF
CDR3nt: TGTGCCAGCCGCAATACCCTCTCGACTAGCCAACAAGAGACCCAGTACTTC

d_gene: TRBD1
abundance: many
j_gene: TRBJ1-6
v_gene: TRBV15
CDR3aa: CATSGQGMNSPLHF
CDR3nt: TGTGCCACCAGCGGACAGGGAATGAATTCACCCCTCCACTTT

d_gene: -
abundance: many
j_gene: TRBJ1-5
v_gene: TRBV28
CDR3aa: CASSQGRKAQHF
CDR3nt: TGTGCCAGCAGTCAGGGGCGGAAGGCCCAGCATTTT

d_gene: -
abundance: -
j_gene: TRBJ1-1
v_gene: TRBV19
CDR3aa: CASRPDMSQKNTEAFF
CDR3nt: TGTGCCAGTAGGCCAGACATGTCCCAGAAGAACACTGAAGCTTTCTTT

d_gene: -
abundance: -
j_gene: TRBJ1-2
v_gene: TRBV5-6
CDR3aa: CASSLTGFYYGYTF
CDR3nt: TGTGCCAGCAGCTTGACAGGATTCTACTATGGCTACACCTTC

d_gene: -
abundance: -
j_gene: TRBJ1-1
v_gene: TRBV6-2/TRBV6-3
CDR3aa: CASSSWRLNTEAFF
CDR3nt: TGTGCCAGCAGTTCCTGGAGGCTAAACACTGAAGCTTTCTTT

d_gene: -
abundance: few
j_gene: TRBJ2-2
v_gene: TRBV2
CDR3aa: CASSVLSGNTGELFF
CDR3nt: TGTGCCAGCAGTGTCCTAAGCGGGAACACCGGGGAGCTGTTTTTT

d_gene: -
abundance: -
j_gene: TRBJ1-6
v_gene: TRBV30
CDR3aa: CAWRGDAGSPLHF
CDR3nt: TGTGCCTGGAGGGGGGACGCTGGTTCACCCCTCCACTTT

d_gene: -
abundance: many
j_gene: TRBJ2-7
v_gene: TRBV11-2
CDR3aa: CASSPLGRSGDYEQYF
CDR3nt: TGTGCCAGCAGCCCCCTTGGGAGGTCAGGGGACTACGAGCAGTACTTC

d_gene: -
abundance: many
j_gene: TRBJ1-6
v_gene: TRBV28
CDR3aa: CASSPPPREALHF
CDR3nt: TGTGCCAGCAGTCCCCCTCCCCGGGAGGCCCTCCACTTT

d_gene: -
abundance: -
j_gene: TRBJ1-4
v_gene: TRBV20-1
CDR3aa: CSASEGEKLFF
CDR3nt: TGCAGTGCTAGCGAGGGGGAAAAACTGTTTTTT

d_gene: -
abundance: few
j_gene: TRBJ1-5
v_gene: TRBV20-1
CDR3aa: CSASRAERLGQPQHF
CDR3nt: TGCAGTGCTAGCAGGGCAGAAAGATTGGGGCAGCCCCAGCATTTT

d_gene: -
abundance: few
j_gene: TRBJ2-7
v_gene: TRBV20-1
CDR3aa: CSARALVGVGEQYF
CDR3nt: TGCAGTGCTAGGGCCCTTGTGGGAGTCGGCGAGCAGTACTTC

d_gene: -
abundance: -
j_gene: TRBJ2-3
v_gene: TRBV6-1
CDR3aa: CASGVDTQYF
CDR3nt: TGTGCCAGCGGAGTAGATACGCAGTATTTT

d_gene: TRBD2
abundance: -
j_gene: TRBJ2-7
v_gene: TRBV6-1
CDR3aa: CASTRPRVWGLNGTSGRGLEQYF
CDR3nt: TGTGCCAGCACCCGACCCCGGGTTTGGGGCCTAAACGGGACTAGCGGGAGAGGGCTCGAGCAGTACTTC

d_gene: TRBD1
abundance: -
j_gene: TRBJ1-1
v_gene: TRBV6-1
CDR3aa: CATNRGQNTEAFF
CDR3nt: TGTGCCACCAACAGGGGCCAGAACACTGAAGCTTTCTTT

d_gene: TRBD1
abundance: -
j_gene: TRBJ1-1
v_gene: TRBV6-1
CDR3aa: CASRKQGALNTEAFF
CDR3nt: TGTGCCAGCAGGAAACAGGGGGCCTTGAACACTGAAGCTTTCTTT

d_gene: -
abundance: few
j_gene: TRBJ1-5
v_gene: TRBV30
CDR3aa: CAWSVRLPGDQPQHF
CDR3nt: TGTGCCTGGAGTGTTAGACTTCCCGGCGATCAGCCCCAGCATTTT

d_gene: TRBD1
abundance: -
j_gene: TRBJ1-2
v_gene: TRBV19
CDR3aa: CASNRPGQGNYGYTF
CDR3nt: TGTGCCAGTAACCGGCCGGGACAGGGCAACTATGGCTACACCTTC

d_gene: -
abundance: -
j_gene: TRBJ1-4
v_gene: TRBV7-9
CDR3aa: CASSSPRFGKLFF
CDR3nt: TGTGCCAGCAGCTCCCCGAGATTCGGAAAACTGTTTTTT

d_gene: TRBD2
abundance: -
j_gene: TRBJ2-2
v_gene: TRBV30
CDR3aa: CAWRGLAGGTNTGELFF
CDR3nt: TGTGCCTGGAGAGGACTAGCGGGAGGGACGAACACCGGGGAGCTGTTTTTT

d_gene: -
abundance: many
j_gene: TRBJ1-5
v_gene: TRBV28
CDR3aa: CASSLEGPGLPQHF
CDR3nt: TGTGCCAGCAGTTTGGAGGGGCCTGGGCTGCCCCAGCATTTT

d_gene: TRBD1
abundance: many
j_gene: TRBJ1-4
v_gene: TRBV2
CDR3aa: CASRPRTGSNEKLFF
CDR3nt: TGTGCCAGCAGACCCAGGACAGGATCTAATGAAAAACTGTTTTTT

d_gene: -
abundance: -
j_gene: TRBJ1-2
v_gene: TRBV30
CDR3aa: CAWSLQGGAGYTF
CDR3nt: TGTGCCTGGAGCCTGCAGGGAGGGGCAGGCTACACCTTC

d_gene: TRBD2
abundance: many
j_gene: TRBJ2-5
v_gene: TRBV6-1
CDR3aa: CASSDGLVRETQYF
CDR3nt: TGTGCCAGCAGTGACGGACTAGTTCGGGAGACCCAGTACTTC